A selection of T cell receptor beta chains follows, all from one sample in a study of cytomegalovirus exposure and HLA in healthy donors. Only in-frame clones appear in the TCRdb table, and some are missing; sequencing was by immunoSEQ multiplex PCR. The sample includes 85,000 to 100,000 clones, roughly 86% seen only once; the top ten take roughly 9%. The sequencing sample was made of PBMCs. The receptors were gathered from a young man in good health and CMV-seropositive. CDR3s leave out the opening cysteine and the closing phenylalanine or tryptophan. The order of the fields is V gene, J gene, CDR3 protein.

TRBV16,TRBJ1-1,ASSQSNGFTEAF
TRBV7-9,TRBJ2-7,ASSYNYEQY
TRBV5-1,TRBJ2-1,ASLSSGGSYNEQF
TRBV29-1,TRBJ1-2,SAKIPGQRGGGYT
TRBV9,TRBJ1-1,ASSLINTGDTEAF
TRBV12-5,TRBJ2-5,ASGLRLAGETQY
TRBV27,TRBJ1-3,ASSLFGPTGSSGNTIY
TRBV5-1,TRBJ2-7,ASSTPETVSYEQY
TRBV2,TRBJ2-3,ASSEWLASSTDTQY
TRBV13,TRBJ2-7,ASTAQRDSYEQY
TRBV30,TRBJ1-6,AFTTVNNSPLH
TRBV6-1,TRBJ2-5,ASSEVGEVETQY
TRBV27,TRBJ2-2,ASSTRTDNTGELF
TRBV19,TRBJ2-5,ASSPQGFDQY
TRBV7-9,TRBJ1-2,ASSLVTDGYT
TRBV5-1,TRBJ1-2,ASSPATGVYGYT
TRBV7-9,TRBJ2-1,ASSLTGGAGNEQF
TRBV27,TRBJ2-4,ASSFRGPGIQY
TRBV28,TRBJ2-2,ASSPTRANTGELF
TRBV21-1,TRBJ1-1,ASSKEEQPRTEAF
TRBV9,TRBJ2-7,ASAREDYEQY
TRBV11-2,TRBJ2-7,ASSLVSAAYEQY
TRBV6-1,TRBJ2-7,ASSEGWGPATYEQY
TRBV18,TRBJ2-2,ASSPFGFVAGVRDTGELF
TRBV5-1,TRBJ1-1,ASSPAGLMNTEAF
TRBV4-2,TRBJ1-4,ASSQERGWELF
TRBV4-1,TRBJ2-1,ASSQGLAGVVNEQF
TRBV19,TRBJ1-5,ASTGSGTGSNQPQH
TRBV5-1,TRBJ1-2,ASSLEGVGGYT
TRBV18,TRBJ2-1,ASSRTSGRPRENEQF
TRBV19,TRBJ2-1,ASSIGLADYNEQF
TRBV7-9,TRBJ2-1,ASSLEGTGGHNEQF
TRBV11-2,TRBJ2-3,ASSLDRGGWGGRTDTQY
TRBV4-1,TRBJ2-1,ASSQARPSGSYNEQF
TRBV4-1,TRBJ2-3,ASSQEGTSTDTQY
TRBV15,TRBJ1-4,ATSYHQRTGGLEKLF
TRBV6-5,TRBJ1-1,ALGAGTEAF
TRBV28,TRBJ2-7,ASSVLGGSYEQY
TRBV9,TRBJ2-2,ASSVGDPNTGELF
TRBV6-5,TRBJ1-1,ASWAFRRVGEAF
TRBV9,TRBJ2-1,ASSVEFSSRVEQF
TRBV5-1,TRBJ1-2,ASSLADRAHGYT
TRBV2,TRBJ2-3,ASNGQGMSDTQY